The clone carrying this T cell receptor (beta chain) appeared a few times. Additional DNA sequences in this sample encode the identical CDR3. V was trimmed by 2 bases and J by 2 bases, leaving 7 bases between them. The CDR3 length is 13 residues. Per the germline V gene, CDR1 is GTSNPN and CDR2 is SVGIG (reference sequence). These data belong to a study of blood T cell repertoires in COVID-19. The method was immunoSEQ multiplex PCR; TCRdb's version includes in-frame clones alone and lacks a portion of them. The table includes about 220,000 clones, around 88% detected once. The sample comprised PBMCs or T cells enriched from blood (not recorded which). The clonotype comes from a woman aged 45-60 years with acute COVID-19. The V call is TRBV30, the J call TRBJ1-5; D is uncertain. CDR3 bases: TGTGCCTGGAGTAGGCAGGGCAATCAGCCCCAGCATTTT. It is translated as CAWSRQGNQPQHF.